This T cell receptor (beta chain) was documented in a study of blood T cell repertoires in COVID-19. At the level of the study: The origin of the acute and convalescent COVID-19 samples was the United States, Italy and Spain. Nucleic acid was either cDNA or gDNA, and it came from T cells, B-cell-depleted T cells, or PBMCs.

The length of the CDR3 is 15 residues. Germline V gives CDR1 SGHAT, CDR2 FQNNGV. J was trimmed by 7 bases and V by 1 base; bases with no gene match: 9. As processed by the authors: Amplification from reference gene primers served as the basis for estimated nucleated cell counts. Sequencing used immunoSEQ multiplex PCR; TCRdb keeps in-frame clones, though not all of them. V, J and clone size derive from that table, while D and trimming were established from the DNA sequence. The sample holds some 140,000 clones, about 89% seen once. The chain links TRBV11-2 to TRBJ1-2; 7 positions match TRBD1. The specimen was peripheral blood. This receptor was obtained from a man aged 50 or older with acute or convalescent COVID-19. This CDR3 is CASSLVNTGEGGYTF. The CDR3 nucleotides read TGTGCCAGCAGCTTAGTCAACACAGGGGAAGGTGGCTACACCTTC.